The 32 T cell receptor beta chains below all came from one sample that was sequenced in a study of graft-versus-host responses after intestinal transplantation (TCRdb year 2021). Library generation was performed with the immunoSEQ multiplex PCR assay. Sourced from immuneACCESS, this table was stored by TCRdb with only in-frame sequences that have V and J called. A share of the clones is absent; for the studies checked, an unresolved V gene accounts for under half, and the remainder has no known explanation. Counted in this sample were 5,500 or so clones; about two thirds of them appeared once. The ten largest clones capture about 35% of the sample. Sample: PBMCs, taken around 300 days after intestinal transplant. The receptors here all came from a human patient who received an intestinal transplant, so some T cells may come from the graft donor.

The chain links TRBV30 to TRBJ2-7; tentative D call: TRBD1 (6 bases). This CDR3 comprises 11 residues. V lost 3 bases and J lost 3, with 6 bases in between. In germline, CDR1 is GTSNPN, CDR2 SVGIG (reference sequence). In DNA, the CDR3 is TGTGCCTGGAGGGACAGCTACGAGCAGTACTTC. Translating gives CAWRDSYEQYF.

The chain links TRBV6-6 to TRBJ1-6; D gene ambiguous. This CDR3 comprises 12 residues. The V and J ends lost 5 bases and 8 bases respectively, with 7 bases between them. CDR1 is MNHNY and CDR2 is SVGAGI in the germline V gene (reference sequence). The CDR3 reads CASSLRDSPLHF. In DNA form, the CDR3 reads TGTGCCAGCAGTCTCCGAGATTCACCCCTCCACTTT.

J is TRBJ1-2 and V is TRBV6-4; no reliable D call. V lost 2 bases to trimming and J lost 0 bases, with 10 bases between them. The CDR3 totals 15 residues. Germline CDR1 MRHNA, CDR2 SNTAGT. The CDR3 reads CASSDEGGSNYGYTF. CDR3 bases: TGTGCCAGCAGTGACGAGGGCGGCTCTAACTATGGCTACACCTTC.

The chain has TRBV6-6 and TRBJ2-7; D possibly matches TRBD1 or TRBD2 (5 bases each). V was cut by 5 bases and J by 6 bases, with 14 bases left in between. Germline CDR1 reads MNHNY; CDR2 reads SVGAGI (reference sequence). The CDR3 is made up of 13 amino acids. Written as DNA, the CDR3 is TGTGCCAGCAGTACGCCGGGGACCGGCGAGCAGTACTTC. Translation gives CASSTPGTGEQYF.

V gene TRBV7-2 combines with J gene TRBJ2-7; D is unclear. Germline CDR1 reads SGHTA; CDR2 reads FQGNSA. V was pared by 1 base and J by 5 bases, with 9 bases between. The CDR3 length is 13 residues. CDR3 sequence (DNA): TGTGCCAGCAGCTTAGATCTGAGCAACGAGCAGTACTTC. Translated: CASSLDLSNEQYF.

This clone was seen a handful of times. V gene TRBV25-1 combines with J gene TRBJ2-7; 7 bases map to TRBD2. This CDR3 region has 17 residues. Germline CDR1 MGHDK, CDR2 SYGVNS. V lost 1 base, J lost 3 bases, and 12 bases stayed unmatched. In DNA form, the CDR3 reads TGTGCCAGCAGTGAATCTTCCGGGGGGAGGGACTACTACGAGCAGTACTTC. Translated: CASSESSGGRDYYEQYF.

This chain links TRBV7-2 with TRBJ1-5; weak D call: TRBD1 (5 bases). The CDR3 is made up of 14 amino acids. The V and J ends lost 2 bases and 3 bases respectively, with 8 bases between them. CDR1 is SGHTA, CDR2 FQGNSA, per germline. The CDR3 is CASSLSRDNQPQHF. The CDR3 DNA sequence: TGTGCCAGCAGCTTATCCAGGGACAATCAGCCCCAGCATTTT.

This clone occurred a few times. This chain connects TRBV10-3 to TRBJ2-7; D call uncertain. The germline V gene has CDR1 ENHRY and CDR2 SYGVKD. V lost 10 bases and J 4 bases, leaving 11 bases between the germline ends. This CDR3 has 11 residues. The CDR3 DNA reads as TGTGCCACCCTCTCCGGTTACGAGCAGTACTTC. Translating gives CATLSGYEQYF.

The V and J genes are TRBV7-2 and TRBJ2-7; D not certain. Germline CDR1 and CDR2: SGHTA and FQGNSA. The length of the CDR3 is 16 residues. The ends were cut back, 2 bases at V and 1 base at J, with 15 bases in the middle. DNA for the CDR3: TGTGCCAGCAGCTTAAGCAGTTTGGGTTTGTCCTACGAGCAGTACTTC. Amino acid sequence: CASSLSSLGLSYEQYF.

The rearrangement joins TRBV5-1 to TRBJ2-3; 11 positions agree with TRBD2. Trimming cost V 2 bases and J 1 base; bases outside gene matches: 0. The germline V gene encodes CDR1 SGHRS and CDR2 YFSETQ. This CDR3 is 15 amino acids long. In DNA form, the CDR3 reads TGCGCCAGCAGCTTTAGCGGGGGGGGCACAGATACGCAGTATTTT. Protein product: CASSFSGGGTDTQYF.

This chain links TRBV5-1 with TRBJ1-1; D is ambiguous. The length of the CDR3 is 16 residues. Germline loops: CDR1 SGHRS, CDR2 YFSETQ. Trimming cost V 4 bases and J 0 bases, with 16 bases left between them. DNA of the CDR3: TGCGCCAGCAGCCAAGGCGGCGGGGTGATGAACACTGAAGCTTTCTTT. Translation: CASSQGGGVMNTEAFF. The whole variable domain, remainder taken from reference TRBV5-1 and TRBJ1-1, is KAGVTQTPRYLIKTRGQQVTLSCSPISGHRSVSWYQQTPGQGLQFLFEYFSETQRNKGNFPGRFSGRQFSNSRSEMNVSTLELGDSALYLCASSQGGGVMNTEAFFGQGTRLTVV.

The chain uses TRBV10-3 and TRBJ2-3; 11 nucleotides match TRBD1. In germline, CDR1 is ENHRY, CDR2 SYGVKD. The trim removed 3 bases at V and 1 base at J, leaving 6 bases unmatched. The CDR3 has 17 residues. CDR3 DNA sequence: TGTGCCATCAGTGACTCTGGACAGGGGGCCGGCACAGATACGCAGTATTTT. Translating it yields CAISDSGQGAGTDTQYF.

The CDR3 nucleotides read TGTGCCAGCAGCTCGGAGCGAACAGGGCCGAATGAGCAGTTCTTC. This codes for CASSSERTGPNEQFF. The chain uses TRBV7-7 and TRBJ2-1; possible D gene TRBD1, 6 bases. The length of the CDR3 is 15 residues. Trimming left V 4 bases short and J 7 bases short, with 17 bases between. Germline CDR1 SSHAT, CDR2 FNYEAQ (reference sequence). The full variable domain, its missing parts supplied by reference TRBV7-7 and TRBJ2-1, is GAGVSQSPRYKVTKRGQDVTLRCDPISSHATLYWYQQALGQGPEFLTYFNYEAQPDKSGLPSDRFSAERPEGSISTLTIQRTEQRDSAMYRCASSSERTGPNEQFFGPGTRLTVL.

The chain has TRBV6-6 and TRBJ2-3; TRBD2 matches at 11 bases. Germline V gives CDR1 MNHNY, CDR2 SVGAGI (reference sequence). V shed 5 bases, J shed 4 bases, and the junction held 8 bases outside the gene matches. This CDR3 has 16 amino acids. The CDR3 sequence is CASSTPLAGEADTQYF. The CDR3 DNA reads TGTGCCAGCAGTACCCCACTAGCGGGGGAAGCAGATACGCAGTATTTT.

This clone has just one count. V and J are TRBV2 and TRBJ2-7; TRBD2 is a possible D gene (6 bases). CDR1 is SNHLY, CDR2 FYNNEI, per germline. This CDR3 is 13 amino acids long. Between the trimmed V and J ends, which lost 7 bases and 4 bases, there was a span of 14 bases. The CDR3 loop reads CASTRDGLYEQYF. CDR3 DNA sequence: TGTGCCAGCACCCGTGACGGACTATACGAGCAGTACTTC.

The chain recombines TRBV6-1 with TRBJ1-3; maybe TRBD1 (5 bases). CDR1 is MNHNS and CDR2 is SASEGT in the germline V gene. Between the trimmed V and J ends, which lost 2 bases and 1 base, there was a span of 12 bases. There are 16 residues in the CDR3. CDR3: CASSEQVGGSGNTIYF. CDR3 DNA sequence: TGTGCCAGCAGTGAACAAGTCGGGGGTTCTGGAAACACCATATATTTT.

A few counts support this clone. The chain employs TRBV4-1 and TRBJ1-1; 9 nucleotides align to TRBD1. The CDR3 is made up of 17 amino acids. In germline, CDR1 is MGHRA, CDR2 YSYEKL. With 4 bases clipped from V and 1 base from J, the junction kept 10 bases outside the gene matches. CDR3 sequence reads: CASSRDRVVGRNTEAFF. CDR3 bases: TGCGCCAGCAGCCGGGACAGGGTGGTTGGTAGGAACACTGAAGCTTTCTTT.

This chain connects TRBV10-3 to TRBJ2-3, with a weak D call TRBD1 (6 bases). CDR1 and CDR2 (germline): ENHRY, SYGVKD. The CDR3 runs 16 residues. The ends were cut back, 3 bases at V and 2 bases at J, with 15 bases in the middle. The CDR3 coding sequence is TGTGCCATCAGTGACTCAGCCAGGGGTCCCACAGATACGCAGTATTTT. It codes for CAISDSARGPTDTQYF.

This clone was found a few times. V is TRBV4-3 and J is TRBJ2-5; 9 nucleotides align to TRBD2. Per the germline V gene, CDR1 is LGHNA and CDR2 is YSLEER. V shed 3 bases, J shed 4 bases, and the junction held 6 bases outside the gene matches. This CDR3 comprises 15 residues. CDR3 protein: CASSHARGGPETQYF. In DNA, the CDR3 is TGCGCCAGCAGCCACGCGCGGGGGGGCCCAGAGACCCAGTACTTC.

The chain employs TRBV13 and TRBJ1-3; D remains unclear. Germline CDR1 and CDR2: PRHDT and FYEKMQ (reference sequence). This CDR3 region has 14 residues. V lost 2 bases to trimming and J lost 0 bases, with 5 bases between them. The CDR3 sequence: CASSLTSSGNTIYF. The CDR3, as DNA: TGTGCCAGCAGCTTAACTTCCTCTGGAAACACCATATATTTT.

This clone turned up a few times. The V call is TRBV25-1, the J call TRBJ1-3; 8 positions agree with TRBD1. Germline V CDR1 and CDR2: MGHDK, SYGVNS. This CDR3 has 12 residues. V lost 6 bases to trimming and J lost 14 bases; unmatched junction nucleotides: 9. CDR3 residues: CASRSGQGILYF. Here the CDR3 DNA reads TGTGCCAGCAGGTCTGGACAGGGAATCTTATATTTT.

This chain uses TRBV19 with TRBJ1-2; D not certain. Per the germline V gene, CDR1 is LNHDA and CDR2 is SQIVND (reference sequence). This CDR3 region has 14 residues. V gave up 7 bases and J gave up 4 bases, with 16 bases separating them. In DNA, the CDR3 is TGTGCCAGTACAATTTGGGAGGTTCTCTATGGCTACACCTTC. This encodes CASTIWEVLYGYTF. Supplemented by reference TRBV19 and TRBJ1-2, the full variable domain reads DGGITQSPKYLFRKEGQNVTLSCEQNLNHDAMYWYRQDPGQGLRLIYYSQIVNDFQKGDIAEGYSVSREKKESFPLTVTSAQKNPTAFYLCASTIWEVLYGYTFGSGTRLTVV.

The rearrangement links TRBV6-5 to TRBJ1-4; D might be TRBD1 (6 bases). Trimming took 5 bases from V and 4 from J, leaving 14 bases between them. The V gene's germline CDR1 is MNHEY and CDR2 SVGAGI. CDR3 length: 15 amino acids. As DNA, the CDR3 is TGTGCCAGCAGTCAGTACAGGGCCTATAATGAAAAACTGTTTTTT. It yields the protein CASSQYRAYNEKLFF.

This chain connects TRBV5-8 to TRBJ1-1, with D uncertain. The ends were cut back, 2 bases at V and 0 bases at J, with 8 bases in the middle. Germline V CDR1 and CDR2: SGHTS, YDEGEE. The length of the CDR3 is 14 residues. The CDR3 DNA follows: TGTGCCAGCAGCTTCCGCAGGATGAACACTGAAGCTTTCTTT. Encoded protein: CASSFRRMNTEAFF.

The chain employs TRBV5-4 and TRBJ1-6; perhaps TRBD1 as D (6 bases). Germline V gene data show CDR1 as SGHNT and CDR2 as YYREEE (reference sequence). The CDR3 is 14 residues long. V was trimmed by 5 bases and J by 5 bases, leaving 11 bases between them. CDR3 amino acids: CASRPGTHNSPLHF. CDR3 DNA sequence: TGTGCCAGCAGGCCGGGGACACATAATTCACCCCTCCACTTT.

The V call is TRBV7-9, the J call TRBJ1-6; D may be TRBD1 (5 bases). Between the trimmed V and J ends, which lost 1 base and 3 bases, there was a span of 10 bases. CDR1 is SEHNR, CDR2 FQNEAQ, per germline (reference sequence). This CDR3 is 16 amino acids long. This chain's CDR3 is CASSLGGVYYNSPLHF. The CDR3 nucleotides are TGTGCCAGCAGCTTAGGAGGGGTCTACTATAATTCACCCCTCCACTTT.

The genes are TRBV10-2 and TRBJ1-6; D is undetermined. CDR1 is WSHSY and CDR2 is SAAADI in the germline V gene. The V and J ends lost 2 bases and 8 bases respectively, with 10 bases between them. The CDR3 is made up of 14 amino acids. The CDR3 is CASSEHSGDSPLHF. CDR3 DNA: TGCGCCAGCAGTGAGCATTCCGGGGATTCACCCCTCCACTTT.

The genes are TRBV6-5 and TRBJ1-2; 8 bases are shared with TRBD1. V lost 6 bases and J lost 7; bases outside the gene matches: 13. The CDR3 covers 15 residues. Germline CDR1 is MNHEY and CDR2 is SVGAGI. This chain's CDR3 is CASSWFPTGVPGYTF. DNA for the CDR3: TGTGCCAGCAGCTGGTTCCCGACAGGGGTTCCTGGCTACACCTTC.

The CDR3 nucleotides read TGTGCCAGCAGCTTACGCCCCTACGAGCAGTACTTC. This gives the protein CASSLRPYEQYF. The chain recombines TRBV11-2 with TRBJ2-7; D call uncertain. The CDR3 is 12 amino acids. V dropped 2 bases and J dropped 2 bases, with 4 bases sitting between them. CDR1 is SGHAT and CDR2 is FQNNGV in the germline V gene.

V usage is TRBV7-2 and J usage is TRBJ2-2, with TRBD2 as a possible D gene (6 bases). Trimming cost V 1 base and J 1 base, with 10 bases left between them. From germline, CDR1 is SGHTA and CDR2 FQGNSA. The length of the CDR3 is 16 residues. The CDR3 bases are TGTGCCAGCAGCTTAGTAAGGAGGGGGAACACCGGGGAGCTGTTTTTT. Residues: CASSLVRRGNTGELFF.

This chain joins TRBV6-6 and TRBJ2-7; D unclear. V lost 0 bases and J lost 0, with 9 bases in between. The CDR3 spans 15 residues. CDR1 and CDR2 from the germline V gene are MNHNY and SVGAGI (reference sequence). CDR3 in DNA: TGTGCCAGCAGTTACTCGGACGCGAGCTCCTACGAGCAGTACTTC. Its translation is CASSYSDASSYEQYF.

This clone was picked up a small number of times. The V gene is TRBV4-3, the J gene TRBJ2-7, with a weak D call TRBD1 (6 bases). V gave up 0 bases and J gave up 0 bases, with 12 bases separating them. CDR3 size: 16 residues. Germline V gives CDR1 LGHNA, CDR2 YSLEER. The CDR3 coding sequence is TGCGCCAGCAGCCAAGAGACAGGATATACCTCCTACGAGCAGTACTTC. This codes for CASSQETGYTSYEQYF.